The T cell receptor (beta chain) described here comes from a study of T cells expressing NK-cell markers. About the study: All TCR beta repertoires analysed originated from sorted CD3+CD56+NKG2C+, CD3+CD56+NKG2C- and CD3+CD56-NKG2C+ T cells.

TCRdb reanalyzed the 5' RACE reads and collapses them to one entry per CDR3 protein, without DNA. The specimen's table records over 250,000 distinct CDR3 sequences. The sequenced sample consisted of blood T cells: a sorted CD56 or NKG2C T cell subset, CD4+ or CD8+ T cells, or bulk PBMC T cells (not recorded which). The sequence came from a woman aged 18 to 75 in good health.

CDR3 in amino acids: CSVVGSGNTGELFF. V gene TRBV29-1 combines with J gene TRBJ2-2; absent DNA, TCRdb's TRBD2 call cannot be checked. The CDR3 covers 14 residues. The germline V gene has CDR1 SQVTM and CDR2 ANQGSEA.